This T cell receptor beta chain is drawn from a study of T cell responses to AZD1222 COVID-19 vaccine. The germline V gene encodes CDR1 MNHEY and CDR2 SVGAGI. Trimming shortened V by 6 bases and J by 4 bases, and 12 bases separated the two germline ends. The CDR3 is made up of 13 amino acids. Sequencing used immunoSEQ multiplex PCR; TCRdb keeps in-frame clones, though not all of them. The sample consists of 86,000 or so clones, 90% to 95% of them appearing once. Study-level results: The sample set comprised mostly white British donors with more females, and clonal diversity was possibly underestimated. Baseline testing showed seropositivity in only 5 or 6 AZD1222 recipients. Variant regions that are unmutated are reportedly the target of nearly half of spike-specific TCRs. Only after the peak T cell response were repertoires sampled.

Comments on this clone: The antigen is not known.

The input for sequencing was peripheral blood, taken on day 0 of MenACWY control vaccination. This sequence originates from an adult in good health. The chain employs TRBV6-5 and TRBJ1-2; D is unresolved. The CDR3 nucleotides are TGTGCCAGCAGGGATGTACAGAGCTATGGCTACACCTTC. This sequence encodes CASRDVQSYGYTF.